The 5 T cell receptor beta chains given below trace back to one sample, sequenced in a study of CD8+CD57+ T cells in acquired aplastic anemia. CDR3 and TCR beta VDJ profiling relied on genomic DNA as the template. TCRdb re-analysed the reads in MiXCR, keeping a single row per CDR3 protein. The data show hundreds of thousands of distinct CDR3 sequences, with roughly 53% seen just once and around 1.3% held by the top ten. The patients chosen for sequencing had shown expansion of CD8+CD57+ cells (detected by flow cytometry). The specimen sequenced was sorted CD4+, CD8+, or CD8+CD57+ T cells (not recorded which) from PBMCs. Every receptor here comes from a human donor with aplastic anemia.

The V and J genes are TRBV24-1 and TRBJ1-2, with 7 bases fitting TRBD1. Trimming removed 0 bases from V and 7 bases from J; junction bases left unmatched: 1. Germline V lookup: CDR1 KGHDR, CDR2 SFDVKD. CDR3 length: 13 residues. The CDR3 loop reads CATSDLHRGGYTF. The CDR3 bases are TGTGCCACCAGTGATTTGCACAGGGGTGGCTACACCTTC.

About this clonotype: Germline and junction disagree at one end, which may indicate a read error. The chain employs TRBV10-3 and TRBJ1-6; 10 bases are a match to TRBD1. The CDR3 totals 17 residues. Per germline, CDR1 ENHRY and CDR2 SYGVKD. The CDR3 region is CPISESTGGYYNSPLHF. As DNA, the CDR3 is TGTCCCATCAGTGAGTCGACAGGGGGCTACTATAATTCACCCCTCCACTTT.

Many counts were recorded for this clonotype. This chain joins TRBV6-1 and TRBJ2-7; either TRBD1 or TRBD2 may fit D (5 bases each). This CDR3 contains 14 residues. CDR1 MNHNS and CDR2 SASEGT come from the germline V gene. Deletions cut 4 bases from V and 2 bases from J, with 12 bases between. CDR3 in DNA: TGTGCCAGCAGTGCCCGGGACGGAGCCTACGAGCAGTACTTC. This gives the protein CASSARDGAYEQYF.

This chain joins TRBV5-6 and TRBJ2-1; a weak D match, TRBD2 (8 bases). Germline CDR1 and CDR2: SGHDT and YYEEEE. With 2 bases removed from V and 5 bases from J, the gap between germline ends came to 14 bases. This CDR3 has 15 amino acids. The CDR3 DNA reads as TGTGCCAGCAGCTTAAGGGGGCGGGGGGACAATGAGCAGTTCTTC. It specifies CASSLRGRGDNEQFF.

This clonotype has a handful of counts. The junction does not match germline at one end; this may be a read error. The genes are TRBV20-1 and TRBJ1-6; the D is unclear. This CDR3 is 14 amino acids long. Germline lookup yields CDR1 DFQATT and CDR2 SNEGSKA (reference sequence). CDR3 region: CSARVEAYSSPLHF. The CDR3, as DNA: TGCAGTGCTAGAGTTGAAGCGTATAGTTCACCCCTCCACTTT.